This is a list of T cell receptor beta chains from one sample in a study of blood T cells in healthy people across ages. Each CDR3 protein gets one entry after TCRdb re-called the 5' RACE reads with MiXCR. Of over a million distinct CDR3 sequences listed, approximately 39% are singletons. Sequencing was done on a sample of blood. The receptors derive from a woman in her late teens or twenties in good health. The CDR3 runs from the conserved cysteine through the conserved F or W. A D gene is named only where the DNA matches it firmly. Rows give clone size only sometimes, using once, few, many, or a class for an expanded clone.

D | J | size | V | DNA | CDR3
- | TRBJ2-1 | - | TRBV19 | TGTGCCAGTAGTGTCACAGGGTTAGCCAACAATGAGCAGTTCTTC | CASSVTGLANNEQFF
- | TRBJ1-1 | - | TRBV12-3/TRBV12-4 | TGTGCCAGCAGTCCGCGACAGGTCATGAACACTGAAGCTTTCTTT | CASSPRQVMNTEAFF
TRBD1 | TRBJ2-5 | - | TRBV29-1 | TGCAGCGTTCGACACCCAACAGGGGCTGGTGAGCAGTACTTC | CSVRHPTGAGEQYF
TRBD2 | TRBJ2-1 | many | TRBV29-1 | TGCAGCGCTGGACTAGCGGGAGCCAATGAGCAGTTCTTC | CSAGLAGANEQFF
- | TRBJ1-2 | - | TRBV10-3 | TGTGCCATCAGTGATGGGGCCAGCGCTGACTATGGCTACACCTTC | CAISDGASADYGYTF
- | TRBJ1-1 | - | TRBV2 | TGTGCCAGCAGTGAACAGGGTGGATTAACTGAAGCTTTCTTT | CASSEQGGLTEAFF
TRBD2 | TRBJ2-7 | few | TRBV16 | TGTGCCAGCAGCCAAGGGGCGGGAGGCTCCTACGAGCAGTACTTC | CASSQGAGGSYEQYF
TRBD1 | TRBJ1-2 | - | TRBV3-1 | TGTGCCAGCAGCCTCAGGACAGGAGACTACACCTTC | CASSLRTGDYTF
TRBD2 | TRBJ2-7 | - | TRBV12-3/TRBV12-4 | TGTGCCGGCAGAGAGGGACTAGCGGGGTTGGATGAGCAGTACTTC | CAGREGLAGLDEQYF
TRBD1 | TRBJ2-7 | - | TRBV25-1 | TGTGCCAGCAGTGGGCAGGGGGCTGTCAACGAGCAGTACTTC | CASSGQGAVNEQYF
- | TRBJ2-1 | - | TRBV29-1 | TGCAGCCCGGCCGACTGGCGCGATGAGCAGTTCTTC | CSPADWRDEQFF
TRBD1 | TRBJ1-2 | few | TRBV12-3/TRBV12-4 | TGTGCCAGCAGTTCCCGGGACAGGGGGTCTGGTAACTATGGCTACACCTTC | CASSSRDRGSGNYGYTF
- | TRBJ2-7 | - | TRBV7-6 | TGTGCCAGCAGCTTTTTGGGACTCTACAATGAGCAGTACTTC | CASSFLGLYNEQYF
- | TRBJ2-7 | many | TRBV4-1 | TGCGCCAGCAGCCAAGTCCCGACTAGTTACGAGCAGTACTTC | CASSQVPTSYEQYF
TRBD2 | TRBJ2-3 | - | TRBV12-3/TRBV12-4 | TGTGCCAGCAGTCAGCGGGGGGGCGGAGATACGCAGTATTTT | CASSQRGGGDTQYF
TRBD1 | TRBJ1-2 | - | TRBV10-3 | TGTGCCATCAGCGAGGAGACAGGGGCGGCCTATGGCTACACCTTC | CAISEETGAAYGYTF
- | TRBJ2-7 | - | TRBV9 | TGTGCCAGCAGCGTAGAGGCCGTAGCCTACGAGCAGTACTTC | CASSVEAVAYEQYF
TRBD1 | TRBJ1-5 | - | TRBV4-1 | TGCGCCAGCAGCCAAGGGACAGGGGGTAGCAATCAGCCCCAGCATTTT | CASSQGTGGSNQPQHF
- | TRBJ2-5 | - | TRBV20-1 | TGCAGTGCTATGCTTAAAAACCAAGAGACCCAGTACTTC | CSAMLKNQETQYF
TRBD2 | TRBJ2-5 | - | TRBV3-1 | TGTGCCAGCAGCCAAGAGACTAGCTGGTTAAGAGAGACCCAGTACTTC | CASSQETSWLRETQYF
- | TRBJ2-1 | few | TRBV4-1 | TGCGCCAGCGGGCAGAGGTACAATGAGCAGTTCTTC | CASGQRYNEQFF
- | TRBJ2-1 | - | TRBV9 | TGTGCCAGCAGCGTAGGGCTAGCGAGATACAATGAGCAGTTCTTC | CASSVGLARYNEQFF
- | TRBJ2-1 | - | TRBV5-1 | TGCGCCAGCCACCAACCCCACTACAATGAGCAGTTCTTC | CASHQPHYNEQFF
- | TRBJ1-2 | - | TRBV6-5 | TGTGCCAGCAGTCCTCGGCCTAAATTGTTCGGCTATGGCTACACCTTC | CASSPRPKLFGYGYTF
- | TRBJ1-4 | - | TRBV27 | TGTGCCAGCAGTTTGAGGGACGGAAAACTGTTTTTT | CASSLRDGKLFF
- | TRBJ2-2 | - | TRBV4-1 | TGCGCCAGCAGCCAGATTAGCGCGAACACCGGGGAGCTGTTTTTT | CASSQISANTGELFF
- | TRBJ2-3 | - | TRBV30 | TGTGCCTGGGGACGATCAGATACGCAGTATTTT | CAWGRSDTQYF
- | TRBJ2-3 | many | TRBV12-3/TRBV12-4 | TGTGCCAGCAGTTCCAGGGCGGGGTCGTCAGATACGCAGTATTTT | CASSSRAGSSDTQYF
- | TRBJ2-7 | - | TRBV4-3 | TGCGCCAGCAGCCAAGAGGGGCTTCTGGGCGACGAGCAGTACTTC | CASSQEGLLGDEQYF
- | TRBJ2-5 | many | TRBV27 | TGTGCCAGCAGTTCCCCATTCGGTGGCGGAGAGACCCAGTACTTC | CASSSPFGGGETQYF
- | TRBJ1-1 | - | TRBV20-1 | TGCAGTGCTAGGGCGGTATCAGCGACTATGAACACTGAAGCTTTCTTT | CSARAVSATMNTEAFF
TRBD1 | TRBJ1-6 | - | TRBV7-2 | TGTGCCAGCAGCCAACCCGGGACAGCTAATTCACCCCTCCACTTT | CASSQPGTANSPLHF
- | TRBJ1-2 | - | TRBV27 | TGTGCCAGCAGTTTAGCCGGCCACCTGGGATATGGCTACACCTTC | CASSLAGHLGYGYTF
TRBD1 | TRBJ2-3 | - | TRBV2 | TGTGCCAGCAGTGAGGACAGGGTGACAGATACGCAGTATTTT | CASSEDRVTDTQYF
- | TRBJ1-2 | - | TRBV3-1 | TGTGCCAGCAGCCACCCGAAGAAGGGCGAGCCCCACAACTTATATGGCTACACCTTC | CASSHPKKGEPHNLYGYTF
TRBD1 | TRBJ2-6 | - | TRBV20-1 | TGCAGTGCTAGACTAAGACAGGGTGGGGCCAACGTCCTGACTTTC | CSARLRQGGANVLTF
- | TRBJ2-3 | - | TRBV4-3 | TGCGCCAGCGCATCGGGAAGCACAGATACGCAGTATTTT | CASASGSTDTQYF
TRBD2 | TRBJ2-7 | - | TRBV3-1 | TGTGCCAGCAGCCAAGTGGAGACTAGCGGGGGGAATGAGCAGTACTTC | CASSQVETSGGNEQYF
TRBD2 | TRBJ2-7 | - | TRBV20-1 | TGCAGTGCTAGAGATCCCAGCGGGGGTCCCTACGAGCAGTACTTC | CSARDPSGGPYEQYF
- | TRBJ1-5 | - | TRBV30 | TGTGCCTGGAGTGCCTCGAGATTAAATCAGCCCCAGCATTTT | CAWSASRLNQPQHF
- | TRBJ2-6 | - | TRBV4-1 | TGCGCCAGCAGGGGCAGGGGTGACCTCTTCAATGGGGCCAACGTCCTGACTTTC | CASRGRGDLFNGANVLTF
TRBD2 | TRBJ2-1 | - | TRBV20-1 | TGCAGTGCTGGACCCCCGGGGGGGCCCTACAATGAGCAGTTCTTC | CSAGPPGGPYNEQFF
- | TRBJ1-1 | few | TRBV10-3 | TGTGCCATCAGTGACCCCGGGACACAGAACACTGAAGCTTTCTTT | CAISDPGTQNTEAFF
TRBD2 | TRBJ2-1 | few | TRBV24-1 | TGTGCCACCAGTGGAGCCAGCGGGAGTGGTTATGAGCAGTTCTTC | CATSGASGSGYEQFF
- | TRBJ2-7 | few | TRBV29-1 | TGCAGCGTACATTTAGCAGTCGGGGCCGAGCAGTACTTC | CSVHLAVGAEQYF
TRBD2 | TRBJ2-3 | - | TRBV7-9 | TGTGCCAGCAGCCGGACTAGCGGGAGGTCCAGGGACACAGATACGCAGTATTTT | CASSRTSGRSRDTDTQYF
- | TRBJ2-3 | few | TRBV12-3/TRBV12-4 | TGTGCCAGCAGACGACTGGGTCGAGATACGCAGTATTTT | CASRRLGRDTQYF
- | TRBJ1-1 | - | TRBV20-1 | TGCAGTGCTATTAACCCGAACACTGAAGCTTTCTTT | CSAINPNTEAFF
- | TRBJ2-7 | - | TRBV9 | TGTGCCAGCAGCGCAGGATCGGGACCGAATTATCAAGAGCAGTACTTC | CASSAGSGPNYQEQYF
- | TRBJ1-5 | many | TRBV10-3 | TGTGCCATCAGTGAGTTCGGGGGGTTGAGCAATCAGCCCCAGCATTTT | CAISEFGGLSNQPQHF
TRBD2 | TRBJ2-7 | few | TRBV7-2 | TGTGCCAGCAGCTTACTAGCGGGCCTTTCCAACGAGCAGTACTTC | CASSLLAGLSNEQYF
TRBD1 | TRBJ2-5 | - | TRBV20-1 | TGCAGTGCGGCGACGGGACAGCCTGGGGAGACCCAGTACTTC | CSAATGQPGETQYF
- | TRBJ1-2 | - | TRBV2 | TGTGCCAGCAGTGAAGCCTTCAGGGCCAAGGGTGGCTACACCTTC | CASSEAFRAKGGYTF
- | TRBJ2-1 | many | TRBV7-2 | TGTGCCAGCAGCCGATATGGACGGGCAACCGAGCAGTTCTTC | CASSRYGRATEQFF
- | TRBJ1-1 | - | TRBV7-2 | TGTGCCACCGGGGAAGGCACTGAAGCTTTCTTT | CATGEGTEAFF
- | TRBJ1-2 | - | TRBV12-3/TRBV12-4 | TGTGCCAGCAGAATCGGACCGACACGGGGCTACACCTTC | CASRIGPTRGYTF
TRBD1 | TRBJ1-2 | - | TRBV4-1 | TGCGCCAGCAGCCAAGAGGGGACAGTCTATGGCTACACCTTC | CASSQEGTVYGYTF
TRBD2 | TRBJ2-7 | - | TRBV7-9 | TGTGCCAGCAGCTTTATGTCTAGCGGGGCCCACGAGCAGTACTTC | CASSFMSSGAHEQYF